A single sample is the source of the 23 T cell receptor beta chains below, sequenced in a study of beta chain features in type 1 diabetes. Notes on the study in general: TCRB CDR3s were moderately but significantly shorter in Type 1 diabetes patients in all four CD4+ subsets.

Isolated RNA was reverse transcribed in full, so expressed TCRB transcripts were sequenced. Libraries were prepared by immunoSEQ multiplex PCR; TCRdb keeps only in-frame clonotypes and omits some of them. Of 300,000 or so clones in the sample, about 13% are singletons; the top ten hold roughly 0.016%. Their cognate antigens are unknown. The specimen was naive CD4+ T cells from blood. These TCRs come from a woman under 30 with type 1 diabetes.

The chain employs TRBV29-1 and TRBJ2-1; the D gene is possibly TRBD2 (5 bases). Germline CDR1 SQVTM, CDR2 ANQGSEA. Trimming took 4 bases from V and 1 from J, leaving 20 bases between them. This CDR3 contains 17 residues. CDR3 in amino acids: CSVVGSTATRSYNEQFF. CDR3 DNA sequence: TGCAGCGTTGTTGGGTCGACGGCTACTAGATCCTACAATGAGCAGTTCTTC.

CDR3 coding DNA: TGTGCCAGCAGAGAACACCGGGAGAACACTGAAGCTTTCTTT. Translation: CASREHRENTEAFF. The chain couples TRBV2 to TRBJ1-1, with D uncertain. Germline loops: CDR1 SNHLY, CDR2 FYNNEI. Between the trimmed V and J ends, which lost 6 bases and 1 base, there was a span of 12 bases. The CDR3 sequence is 14 residues long.

The sample holds a few counts of this clone. The chain is built from TRBV19 and TRBJ2-1; TRBD2 matches at 8 bases. The germline CDR1 and CDR2 sequences are LNHDA and SQIVND (reference sequence). This CDR3 has 15 residues. The J segment lost 5 bases and the V segment lost 5 bases, leaving 8 bases of the junction unmatched. In nucleotides, the CDR3 is TGTGCCAGTAGTGGTTTCCCCGGGGGGGACAATGAGCAGTTCTTC. As protein: CASSGFPGGDNEQFF.

This chain uses TRBV11-2 with TRBJ2-7, with D possibly matching TRBD2 (5 bases). Between the trimmed V and J ends, which lost 5 bases and 7 bases, there was a span of 24 bases. The CDR3 runs 16 residues. The germline V gene has CDR1 SGHAT and CDR2 FQNNGV. The CDR3 DNA follows: TGTGCCAGCAGCCCCCGGGTTGATCTAGCCCCCTTAGAGCAGTACGTC. Its translation is CASSPRVDLAPLEQYV.

This clone has more than one count but fewer than ten. The chain is built from TRBV7-9 and TRBJ1-2; 7 bases are shared with TRBD1. The germline CDR1 and CDR2 sequences are SEHNR and FQNEAQ (reference sequence). The CDR3 runs to 15 residues. Trimming took 4 bases from V and 4 from J; bases not matched to a gene: 9. CDR3 DNA: TGTGCCAGCAGCTCGGGACAGCCCTGGAGCTATGGCTACACCTTC. Residues: CASSSGQPWSYGYTF.

The sample holds a few counts of this clone. The chain has TRBV21-1 and TRBJ2-1; the D call of TRBD2 is as the table states it, not checked on the DNA. TRBV21-1 is assigned pseudogene status. The CDR3 contains 18 residues. The CDR3 reads CASSKDLGLAGSYNEQFF. The CDR3 region has the DNA TGTGCCAGCAGCAAAGATTTGGGACTAGCGGGGAGCTACAATGAGCAGTTCTTC.

The chain has TRBV19 and TRBJ2-2, with D hard to call. The CDR3 is 13 amino acids. Trimming removed 3 bases at V and 4 bases at J, with 6 bases between. The germline gives CDR1 LNHDA, CDR2 SQIVND (reference sequence). The CDR3 is CASSIAGTGELFF. The CDR3 nucleotides read TGTGCCAGTAGTATTGCCGGCACCGGGGAGCTGTTTTTT.

The chain links TRBV27 to TRBJ1-5; 8 nucleotides align to TRBD1. The junction had 7 bases not matched to a gene; V was cut back by 10 bases and J by 5 bases. CDR1 is MNHEY and CDR2 is SMNVEV in the germline V gene (reference sequence). The CDR3 loop spans 13 amino acids. CDR3 sequence: CATADREDQPQHF. CDR3 DNA sequence: TGTGCCACCGCGGACAGGGAGGATCAGCCCCAGCATTTT.

V is TRBV9 and J is TRBJ2-7; 11 positions agree with TRBD2. The length of the CDR3 is 15 residues. J was trimmed by 2 bases and V by 2 bases; bases with no gene match: 3. Germline CDR1 reads SGDLS; CDR2 reads YYNGEE. CDR3 sequence (DNA): TGTGCCAGCAGCGTGGGACTAGCGGTTGCCTACGAGCAGTACTTC. Its protein product is CASSVGLAVAYEQYF.

The chain joins TRBV2 to TRBJ2-5; maybe TRBD1 (5 bases). V dropped 4 bases and J dropped 1 base, with 10 bases sitting between them. CDR3 length: 14 amino acids. Germline CDR1 is SNHLY and CDR2 is FYNNEI. The CDR3 DNA follows: TGTGCCAGCAGTGTCGGACATTCCCAAGAGACCCAGTACTTC. Translation gives CASSVGHSQETQYF.

V gene TRBV28 combines with J gene TRBJ2-5; 11 bases align to TRBD2. V dropped 3 bases and J dropped 3; count of bases not matched to a gene: 6. The CDR3 runs to 16 residues. The germline gives CDR1 MDHEN, CDR2 SYDVKM. The CDR3 protein is CASSLGPGLAEETQYF. Here the CDR3 DNA reads TGTGCCAGCAGTTTGGGCCCGGGACTAGCGGAAGAGACCCAGTACTTC.

The V gene is TRBV5-1, the J gene TRBJ1-1; weak D call: TRBD1 (6 bases). Germline CDR1 is SGHRS and CDR2 is YFSETQ. The CDR3 totals 16 residues. V dropped 0 bases and J dropped 1 base, with 13 bases sitting between them. The CDR3 coding sequence is TGCGCCAGCAGCTTGGAGAGGGGACAAACGAACACTGAAGCTTTCTTT. This sequence encodes CASSLERGQTNTEAFF.

This clone has just a few counts. This chain uses TRBV7-9 with TRBJ2-1, with 8 bases aligning to TRBD1. The V and J ends lost 4 bases and 6 bases, in that order; junction bases with no gene match: 5. From germline, CDR1 is SEHNR and CDR2 FQNEAQ (reference sequence). The CDR3 is 14 amino acids. The CDR3 DNA sequence: TGTGCCAGCAGCTCGGCGACAGGGGTCAATGAGCAGTTCTTC. It translates to CASSSATGVNEQFF.

This clone has more than one count but fewer than ten. The chain employs TRBV9 and TRBJ2-2; TRBD1 matches at 11 bases. The germline CDR1 and CDR2 sequences are SGDLS and YYNGEE. The V and J ends lost 4 bases and 1 base, in that order; junction bases with no gene match: 12. The CDR3 length is 19 residues. The chain's CDR3 is CASSPRTGGARENTGELFF. The CDR3 nucleotides are TGTGCCAGCAGCCCCCGGACAGGGGGCGCGAGGGAGAACACCGGGGAGCTGTTTTTT.

This clone was observed a few times. The chain joins TRBV5-1 to TRBJ1-5; no definite D call. Per germline, CDR1 SGHRS and CDR2 YFSETQ. This CDR3 spans 14 amino acids. V shed 2 bases and J shed 0 bases, with 6 bases lying between them. For the CDR3, the DNA is TGCGCCAGCAGCTTCGGAGATAGCAATCAGCCCCAGCATTTT. Its translation: CASSFGDSNQPQHF.

Note on this clone: In the same sample, other DNA sequences code for this CDR3. The chain employs TRBV18 and TRBJ1-5; TRBD1 agrees at 9 bases. The CDR3 is made up of 13 amino acids. Losses at the gene ends were 6 bases for V and 7 bases for J; bases not matched to a gene: 4. Germline CDR1 is KGHSH and CDR2 is LQKENI. Written as DNA, the CDR3 is TGTGCCAGCTCGCCGGACAGGGGCCAGCCCCAGCATTTT. It yields the protein CASSPDRGQPQHF.

This clone was counted between two and nine times. The DNA of the CDR3 is TGCGCCAGCAGCCCCGGACAGGGACCCTCCTACGAGCAGTACGTC. It is translated as CASSPGQGPSYEQYV. J is TRBJ2-7 and V is TRBV5-1; 8 positions match TRBD1. The V segment lost 4 bases and the J segment 0 bases; nucleotides outside the gene matches: 6. Germline V gene data show CDR1 as SGHRS and CDR2 as YFSETQ. The CDR3 has 15 amino acids.

In its sample, this clone was seen a few times. The chain joins TRBV5-1 to TRBJ2-6; D might be TRBD2 (6 bases). V was trimmed by 0 bases and J by 0 bases, leaving 7 bases between them. This CDR3 comprises 16 residues. Germline loops: CDR1 SGHRS, CDR2 YFSETQ. The CDR3 sequence: CASSLGRDSGANVLTF. The CDR3 nucleotides read TGCGCCAGCAGCTTGGGGAGGGACTCTGGGGCCAACGTCCTGACTTTC. Complete variable domain (other parts from reference TRBV5-1 and TRBJ2-6): KAGVTQTPRYLIKTRGQQVTLSCSPISGHRSVSWYQQTPGQGLQFLFEYFSETQRNKGNFPGRFSGRQFSNSRSEMNVSTLELGDSALYLCASSLGRDSGANVLTFGAGSRLTVL.

The CDR3: CASSSPSGTPTYEQYF. Here the CDR3 DNA reads TGTGCCAGCAGTTCACCTAGCGGGACGCCAACCTACGAGCAGTACTTC. The rearrangement links TRBV28 to TRBJ2-7, with TRBD2 identical over 9 bases. Germline values: CDR1 MDHEN, CDR2 SYDVKM. With 4 bases clipped from V and 2 bases from J, the junction kept 9 bases outside the gene matches. CDR3 length: 16 residues.

This chain joins TRBV19 and TRBJ1-2; the D gene is possibly TRBD1 (5 bases). The CDR3 runs 14 residues. With 3 bases removed from V and 5 bases from J, the gap between germline ends came to 13 bases. From germline, CDR1 is LNHDA and CDR2 SQIVND (reference sequence). The chain's CDR3 is CASSMGSGLYGYTF. The DNA for the CDR3 is TGTGCCAGTAGTATGGGATCGGGACTATATGGCTACACCTTC.

The V and J genes are TRBV9 and TRBJ2-7, with a tentative D call TRBD2 (6 bases). V gave up 4 bases and J gave up 2 bases, with 16 bases separating them. This CDR3 is 15 amino acids long. The germline V gene has CDR1 SGDLS and CDR2 YYNGEE. CDR3 DNA: TGTGCCAGCAGCCTTGACTTAGCGGCACCCTACGAGCAGTACTTC. Translated: CASSLDLAAPYEQYF.

This clone was detected only a few times. The chain uses TRBV11-2 and TRBJ2-2; D might be TRBD2 (6 bases). Germline loops: CDR1 SGHAT, CDR2 FQNNGV. CDR3 size: 16 residues. Trimming removed 6 bases at V and 2 bases at J, with 16 bases between. The CDR3 loop reads CASRLTGGVNTGELFF. In DNA, the CDR3 is TGTGCCAGCAGGCTTACGGGCGGGGTAAACACCGGGGAGCTGTTTTTT. The full variable domain, completed using reference TRBV11-2 and TRBJ2-2, is EAGVAQSPRYKIIEKRQSVAFWCNPISGHATLYWYQQILGQGPKLLIQFQNNGVVDDSQLPKDRFSAERLKGVDSTLKIQPAKLEDSAVYLCASRLTGGVNTGELFFGEGSRLTVL.

The genes are TRBV4-3 and TRBJ2-3; 10 bases are shared with TRBD1. With 0 bases clipped from V and 4 bases from J, the junction kept 4 bases outside the gene matches. The germline V gene has CDR1 LGHNA and CDR2 YSLEER. The CDR3 has 16 amino acids. The CDR3 loop is CASSQDRDRGADTQYF. CDR3 nucleotides: TGCGCCAGCAGCCAAGATAGGGACAGGGGAGCAGATACGCAGTATTTT.